The 3 T cell receptor beta chains given below trace back to one sample, sequenced in a study of blood T cell repertoires in COVID-19. Assay: immunoSEQ multiplex PCR; the TCRdb copy retains only in-frame clones and omits some. The sample shows about 230,000 clones, approximately 80% of them seen only once. The sequenced sample consisted of PBMCs or T cells enriched from blood (not recorded which). The receptors stem from a man aged 55 to 70 who had recovered from COVID-19.

This chain links TRBV19 with TRBJ1-2, with 8 bases identical to TRBD1. V lost 5 bases to trimming and J lost 4 bases; unmatched junction nucleotides: 6. This CDR3 has 14 residues. CDR1 is LNHDA, CDR2 SQIVND, per germline (reference sequence). CDR3 sequence (DNA): TGTGCCAGTAGTCAGGACAGGGCCTCCTATGGCTACACCTTC. This translates into CASSQDRASYGYTF.

The chain combines TRBV18 with TRBJ1-2; tentatively, D is TRBD1 (5 bases). V lost 10 bases and J lost 7, with 34 bases in between. The CDR3 runs to 18 residues. CDR1 KGHSH and CDR2 LQKENI come from the germline V gene. CDR3 bases: TGTGCCACCTCCCGGGAGAACTCACTACCGGGACGGGGAGCTGGCTACACCTTC. This codes for CATSRENSLPGRGAGYTF. The full variable domain, rest sourced from reference TRBV18 and TRBJ1-2, is NAGVMQNPRHLVRRRGQEARLRCSPMKGHSHVYWYRQLPEEGLKFMVYLQKENIIDESGMPKERFSAEFPKEGPSILRIQQVVRGDSAAYFCATSRENSLPGRGAGYTFGSGTRLTVV.

The V and J genes are TRBV11-3 and TRBJ2-7; maybe TRBD2 (6 bases). This CDR3 has 14 amino acids. Germline-derived CDR1 and CDR2 are SGHNT and YENEEA. V lost 3 bases and J lost 1, with 10 bases in between. The CDR3 protein is CASSLRGRSYEQYF. CDR3 in DNA: TGTGCCAGCAGCTTGCGGGGCAGATCCTACGAGCAGTACTTC.